This TCR beta chain was sequenced for a study of blood T cell repertoires in COVID-19. Study context: In each case, the material was cDNA or gDNA derived from T cells, B-cell-depleted T cells, or PBMCs.

CDR3 length: 21 residues. Germline V gene data show CDR1 as MDHEN and CDR2 as SYDVKM. The V and J ends lost 5 bases and 0 bases, in that order; junction bases with no gene match: 17. In the study's own analysis: Nucleated cell counts were estimated from reference gene primer amplification. The protocol was immunoSEQ multiplex PCR, while the TCRdb copy is restricted to in-frame clones and leaves out a portion. The V and J calls and the clone size are those of that table, but D and trimming were determined from the DNA. The data show about 260,000 clones, approximately 86% seen once. The sequenced sample was peripheral blood. This receptor was obtained from a man in his late teens or twenties with active or convalescent COVID-19. The chain combines TRBV28 with TRBJ2-1; 12 nucleotides line up with TRBD2. CDR3 sequence (DNA): TGTGCCAGCAGTCCTGACTACTCACTAGCGGGGGGACATCTCTCCTACAATGAGCAGTTCTTC. It encodes CASSPDYSLAGGHLSYNEQFF.